The entry below gives a single T cell receptor beta chain sequence along with its context. This CDR3 spans 13 amino acids. In the original processing: Reference gene primer amplification yielded estimated nucleated cell counts. The protocol was immunoSEQ multiplex PCR, while the TCRdb copy is restricted to in-frame clones and leaves out a portion. V and J calls plus clone size are reproduced from that table; the DNA served to infer D and trimming. The top ten clones hold approximately 10% of a sample with 70,000 to 80,000 clones, over 70% of them seen once. The data were taken from a study of blood T cell repertoires in COVID-19. As for the study in general: Sites in the United States, Italy and Spain provided acute and convalescent COVID-19 samples. PBMCs, B-cell-depleted T cells, or T cells provided the cDNA or gDNA that made up the material.

Material for sequencing was peripheral blood. This TCR derives from a man between 50 and 59 years old with acute or convalescent COVID-19. The V and J genes are TRBV21-1 and TRBJ2-7; TRBD1 reflects the table's D call only, with no check against the DNA. TRBV21-1 is reported as a pseudogene. CDR3 in amino acids: CASSNGRAHEQYF. The CDR3 nucleotides are TGTGCCAGCAGCAACGGCAGGGCCCACGAGCAGTACTTC.